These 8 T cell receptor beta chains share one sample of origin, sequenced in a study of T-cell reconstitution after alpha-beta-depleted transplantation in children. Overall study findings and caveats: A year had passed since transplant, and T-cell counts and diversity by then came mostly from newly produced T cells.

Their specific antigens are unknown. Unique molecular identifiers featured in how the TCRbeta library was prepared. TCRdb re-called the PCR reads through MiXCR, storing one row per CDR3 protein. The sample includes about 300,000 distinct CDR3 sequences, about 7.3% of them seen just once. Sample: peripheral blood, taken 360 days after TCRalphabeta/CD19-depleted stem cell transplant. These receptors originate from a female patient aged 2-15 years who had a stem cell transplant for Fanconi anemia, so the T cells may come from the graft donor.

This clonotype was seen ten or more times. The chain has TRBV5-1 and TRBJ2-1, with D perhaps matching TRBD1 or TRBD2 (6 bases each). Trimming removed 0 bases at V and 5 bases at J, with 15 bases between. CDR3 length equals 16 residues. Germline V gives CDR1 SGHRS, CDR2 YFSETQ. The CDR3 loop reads CASSLEGGPINNEQFF. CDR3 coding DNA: TGCGCCAGCAGCTTGGAAGGGGGGCCAATCAACAATGAGCAGTTCTTC.

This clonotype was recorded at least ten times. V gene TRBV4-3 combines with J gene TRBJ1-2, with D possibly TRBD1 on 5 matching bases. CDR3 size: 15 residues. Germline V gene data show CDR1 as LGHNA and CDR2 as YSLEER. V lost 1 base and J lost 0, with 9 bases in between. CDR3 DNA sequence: TGCGCCAGCAGCCAAGTAGACAGATCTAACTATGGCTACACCTTC. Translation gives CASSQVDRSNYGYTF.

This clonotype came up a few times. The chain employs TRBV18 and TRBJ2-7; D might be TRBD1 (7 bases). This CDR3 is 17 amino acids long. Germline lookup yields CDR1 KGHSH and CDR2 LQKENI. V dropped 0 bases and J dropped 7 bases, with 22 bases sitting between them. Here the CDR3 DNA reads TGTGCCAGCTCACCACCGCGGACCGGGACAGCGGCGGGGGAGCAGTACTTC. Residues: CASSPPRTGTAAGEQYF.

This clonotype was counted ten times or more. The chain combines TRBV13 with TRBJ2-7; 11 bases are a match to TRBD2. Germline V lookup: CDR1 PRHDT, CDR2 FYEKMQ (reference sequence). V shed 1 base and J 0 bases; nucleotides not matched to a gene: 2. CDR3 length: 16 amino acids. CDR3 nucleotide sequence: TGTGCCAGCAGCTTAGCCGGGACTAGCGGCTCCTACGAGCAGTACTTC. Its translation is CASSLAGTSGSYEQYF.

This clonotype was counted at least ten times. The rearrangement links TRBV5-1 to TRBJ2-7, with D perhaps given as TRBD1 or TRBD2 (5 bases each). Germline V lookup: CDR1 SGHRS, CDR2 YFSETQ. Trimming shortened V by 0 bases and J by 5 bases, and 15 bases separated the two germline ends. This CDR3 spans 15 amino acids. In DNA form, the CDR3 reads TGCGCCAGCAGCTTGGCGCGGGTAACAGGTGACGAGCAGTACTTC. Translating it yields CASSLARVTGDEQYF. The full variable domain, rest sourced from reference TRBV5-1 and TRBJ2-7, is KAGVTQTPRYLIKTRGQQVTLSCSPISGHRSVSWYQQTPGQGLQFLFEYFSETQRNKGNFPGRFSGRQFSNSRSEMNVSTLELGDSALYLCASSLARVTGDEQYFGPGTRLTVT.

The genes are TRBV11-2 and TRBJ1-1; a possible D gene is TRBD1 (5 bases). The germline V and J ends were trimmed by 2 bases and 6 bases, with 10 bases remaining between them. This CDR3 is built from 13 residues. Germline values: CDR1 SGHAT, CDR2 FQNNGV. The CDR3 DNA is TGTGCCAGCAGCTTATTAGGAGGGGCTGAAGCTTTCTTT. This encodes CASSLLGGAEAFF.

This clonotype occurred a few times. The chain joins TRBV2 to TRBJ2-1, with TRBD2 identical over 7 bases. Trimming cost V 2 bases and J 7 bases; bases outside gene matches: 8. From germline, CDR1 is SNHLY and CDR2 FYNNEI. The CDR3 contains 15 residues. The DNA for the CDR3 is TGTGCCAGCAGTGAAAGCGGGACTAATATGAATGAGCAGTTCTTC. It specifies CASSESGTNMNEQFF. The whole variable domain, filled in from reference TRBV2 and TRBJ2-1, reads EPEVTQTPSHQVTQMGQEVILRCVPISNHLYFYWYRQILGQKVEFLVSFYNNEISEKSEIFDDQFSVERPDGSNFTLKIRSTKLEDSAMYFCASSESGTNMNEQFFGPGTRLTVL.

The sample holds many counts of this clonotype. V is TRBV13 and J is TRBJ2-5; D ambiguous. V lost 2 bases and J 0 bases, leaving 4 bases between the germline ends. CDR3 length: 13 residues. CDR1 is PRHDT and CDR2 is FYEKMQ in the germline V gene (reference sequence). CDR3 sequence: CASSLWDQETQYF. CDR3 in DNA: TGTGCCAGCAGCTTATGGGACCAAGAGACCCAGTACTTC.